Listed here are 26 T cell receptor beta chains from one sample, sequenced in a study of blood T cell repertoires in COVID-19. Data came from immunoSEQ multiplex PCR; TCRdb stores just in-frame clones and leaves some out. This sample has fewer than 200,000 clones, with roughly 81% found just once. The sample consisted of peripheral blood. Receptors were obtained from a man aged 35-49 years with acute or convalescent COVID-19.

CDR3: CASSIDRGSGTGELFF. The CDR3 DNA reads TGTGCCAGTAGCATCGACAGGGGGTCGGGCACCGGGGAGCTGTTTTTT. This rearrangement joins TRBV19 to TRBJ2-2; TRBD1 matches at 9 bases. Germline V gene sequence: CDR1 LNHDA, CDR2 SQIVND (reference sequence). V lost 6 bases, J lost 4 bases, and 9 bases stayed unmatched. This CDR3 has 16 amino acids.

The chain links TRBV4-2 to TRBJ1-2, with a weak D call TRBD1 (5 bases). Germline V gives CDR1 LGHNA, CDR2 YNFKEQ. With 0 bases removed from V and 7 bases from J, the gap between germline ends came to 9 bases. This CDR3 has 13 residues. The CDR3 sequence: CASSQEGGSGYTF. Here the CDR3 DNA reads TGTGCCAGCAGCCAAGAGGGGGGATCTGGCTACACCTTC.

The chain links TRBV2 to TRBJ2-5; 7 positions match TRBD1. The ends lost 9 bases at V and 1 base at J; junction bases unmatched: 11. The CDR3 totals 15 residues. Germline V gene lookup returns CDR1 SNHLY and CDR2 FYNNEI. CDR3 DNA: TGTGCCAGTAGAGCATTGACAGGGCCCCAAGAGACCCAGTACTTC. It yields the protein CASRALTGPQETQYF.

The chain uses TRBV18 and TRBJ2-3; TRBD2 matches 13 bases. J was trimmed by 1 base and V by 0 bases; bases with no gene match: 1. In germline, CDR1 is KGHSH, CDR2 LQKENI. The CDR3 is 17 residues long. The CDR3 protein is CASSPPGLAGRTDTQYF. The CDR3 coding sequence is TGTGCCAGCTCACCACCGGGACTAGCGGGACGCACAGATACGCAGTATTTT.

The chain has TRBV3-1 (or the pseudogene TRBV3-2) and TRBJ1-1; 9 nucleotides match TRBD1. J lost 2 bases, V lost 2 bases, and 3 bases had no gene match. The CDR3 loop spans 15 amino acids. Germline assignment: CDR1 LGHDT and CDR2 YNNKEL (reference sequence). The CDR3 coding sequence is TGTGCCAGCAGCCAAATGGACAGGGGCAACACTGAAGCTTTCTTT. Its translation: CASSQMDRGNTEAFF.

The rearrangement links TRBV5-4 to TRBJ2-7; tentatively, D is TRBD2 (5 bases). V was clipped by 4 bases and J by 0 bases, with 14 bases between them. Germline assignment: CDR1 SGHNT and CDR2 YYREEE (reference sequence). The length of the CDR3 is 15 residues. The CDR3 reads CASSPGILSSYEQYF. The DNA of the CDR3 is TGTGCCAGCAGCCCCGGGATTCTGAGCTCCTACGAGCAGTACTTC.

This chain links TRBV27 with TRBJ1-4; D possibly corresponds to TRBD1 (6 bases). Trimming removed 5 bases at V and 8 bases at J, with 15 bases between. CDR3 size: 14 residues. CDR1 and CDR2 (germline): MNHEY, SMNVEV (reference sequence). DNA of the CDR3: TGTGCCAGCAGTCGGCGAGGGGGTGGCGAAAAACTGTTTTTT. Translated: CASSRRGGGEKLFF.

The DNA for the CDR3 is TGTGCCATTCGGGACTCTCAATATGAAAAACTGTTTTTT. Translating it yields CAIRDSQYEKLFF. The chain combines TRBV10-3 with TRBJ1-4, with D possibly TRBD1 on 5 matching bases. Trimming shortened V by 9 bases and J by 6 bases, and 14 bases separated the two germline ends. Germline V gene sequence: CDR1 ENHRY, CDR2 SYGVKD. CDR3 length: 13 amino acids.

This chain joins TRBV30 and TRBJ1-5, with a possible D match to TRBD1 (5 bases). The germline V gene encodes CDR1 GTSNPN and CDR2 SVGIG (reference sequence). V was cut by 2 bases and J by 4 bases, with 9 bases left in between. The CDR3 is made up of 13 amino acids. CDR3 amino acids: CAWSLPGNQPQHF. The CDR3 nucleotides read TGTGCCTGGAGTTTGCCAGGGAATCAGCCCCAGCATTTT. Supplemented by reference TRBV30 and TRBJ1-5, the full variable domain reads SQTIHQWPATLVQPVGSPLSLECTVEGTSNPNLYWYRQAAGRGLQLLFYSVGIGQISSEVPQNLSASRPQDRQFILSSKKLLLSDSGFYLCAWSLPGNQPQHFGDGTRLSIL.

This chain uses TRBV28 with TRBJ1-4, with 8 bases matching TRBD1. This CDR3 is built from 12 residues. V shed 7 bases and J 5 bases; nucleotides not matched to a gene: 0. The germline gives CDR1 MDHEN, CDR2 SYDVKM. In nucleotides, the CDR3 is TGTGCCAGCAACAGGGGGAATGAAAAACTGTTTTTT. This encodes CASNRGNEKLFF.

This sequence joins TRBV2 and TRBJ1-5; TRBD1 might be the D (6 bases). The germline CDR1 and CDR2 sequences are SNHLY and FYNNEI. The CDR3 consists of 13 residues. Trimming took off 1 base at V and 6 bases at J, with 7 bases between the two ends. The CDR3 DNA sequence: TGTGCCAGCAGTGAAGACAGGGCTCAGCCCCAGCATTTT. It codes for CASSEDRAQPQHF.

As for this clone: In the same sample, other DNA sequences code for this CDR3. V gene TRBV5-1 combines with J gene TRBJ1-5; 7 bases line up with TRBD1. J was trimmed by 7 bases and V by 0 bases; bases with no gene match: 4. The CDR3 totals 14 residues. CDR1 is SGHRS and CDR2 is YFSETQ in the germline V gene. This chain's CDR3 is CASSLVAGGQPQHF. The CDR3 region has the DNA TGCGCCAGCAGCTTGGTGGCAGGGGGGCAGCCCCAGCATTTT.

J is TRBJ2-7 and V is TRBV27, with 10 bases lining up with TRBD1. V was pared by 5 bases and J by 5 bases, with 9 bases of the junction left unmatched. CDR3 length equals 15 residues. Germline V gene sequence: CDR1 MNHEY, CDR2 SMNVEV (reference sequence). CDR3 region: CASSLPGTGVHEQYF. The CDR3 DNA is TGTGCCAGCAGTCTCCCCGGGACAGGGGTTCACGAGCAGTACTTC.

The gene calls are TRBV10-3 and TRBJ2-1; 11 bases align to TRBD2. The CDR3 spans 15 residues. Per the germline V gene, CDR1 is ENHRY and CDR2 is SYGVKD. J lost 4 bases, V lost 7 bases, and 6 bases had no gene match. Here the CDR3 reads CAITTTSGVYNEQFF. DNA of the CDR3: TGTGCCATCACGACGACTAGCGGGGTGTACAATGAGCAGTTCTTC.

The rearrangement uses TRBV27 and TRBJ1-1; D unclear. The CDR3 is 14 amino acids. CDR1 and CDR2 from the germline V gene are MNHEY and SMNVEV (reference sequence). The germline V and J ends were trimmed by 3 bases and 2 bases, with 10 bases remaining between them. CDR3 bases: TGTGCCAGCAGTTTCTCAGAATTCAACACTGAAGCTTTCTTT. This translates into CASSFSEFNTEAFF.

The chain uses TRBV7-6 and TRBJ1-5, with a tentative D call TRBD1 (5 bases). CDR1 and CDR2 from the germline V gene are SGHVS and FNYEAQ. The CDR3 is 15 amino acids. Trimming left V 5 bases short and J 3 bases short, with 14 bases between. CDR3 bases: TGTGCCAGCAGCCCCCAAGCGGGGGACAATCAGCCCCAGCATTTT. This translates into CASSPQAGDNQPQHF.

This chain connects TRBV6-6 to TRBJ1-2; 10 positions match TRBD1. Per the germline V gene, CDR1 is MNHNY and CDR2 is SVGAGI (reference sequence). The CDR3 totals 13 residues. The V segment lost 0 bases and the J segment 8 bases; nucleotides outside the gene matches: 0. The CDR3: CASSYSGQGGYTF. The CDR3 DNA reads as TGTGCCAGCAGTTACTCGGGACAGGGGGGCTACACCTTC.

V and J are TRBV2 and TRBJ1-2; 7 bases match TRBD1. The CDR3 extends over 13 amino acids. CDR1 is SNHLY and CDR2 is FYNNEI in the germline V gene. V shed 8 bases, J shed 6 bases, and the junction held 9 bases outside the gene matches. CDR3 sequence (DNA): TGTGCCAGCCGGAGGGACAGACCAGATGGCTACACCTTC. Its protein is CASRRDRPDGYTF.

The V call is TRBV19, the J call TRBJ2-3; 10 bases are a match to TRBD2. The germline CDR1 and CDR2 sequences are LNHDA and SQIVND (reference sequence). CDR3 length: 14 amino acids. Unmatched junction bases numbered 4, after V lost 8 bases and J lost 2 bases. CDR3 nucleotide sequence: TGTGCCAGTGGACTAGCGGCTGACACAGATACGCAGTATTTT. It is translated as CASGLAADTDTQYF.

The chain couples TRBV29-1 to TRBJ1-3; 7 nucleotides align to TRBD1. Germline trimming cut 7 bases from V and 1 base from J; bases unmatched to any gene: 7. Per the germline V gene, CDR1 is SQVTM and CDR2 is ANQGSEA. The CDR3 is 14 amino acids. CDR3 amino acids: CSAVQGVSGNTIYF. CDR3 nucleotides: TGCAGCGCCGTCCAGGGGGTATCTGGAAACACCATATATTTT.

The chain carries TRBV13 and TRBJ2-1; D perhaps matches TRBD2 (5 bases). V shed 4 bases and J shed 1 base, with 17 bases lying between them. CDR1 is PRHDT and CDR2 is FYEKMQ in the germline V gene (reference sequence). This CDR3 is built from 17 residues. In DNA form, the CDR3 reads TGTGCCAGCAGCTGGAGGATGATGGGCCCATCCTACAATGAGCAGTTCTTC. It translates to CASSWRMMGPSYNEQFF. The whole variable domain, remainder taken from reference TRBV13 and TRBJ2-1, is AAGVIQSPRHLIKEKRETATLKCYPIPRHDTVYWYQQGPGQDPQFLISFYEKMQSDKGSIPDRFSAQQFSDYHSELNMSSLELGDSALYFCASSWRMMGPSYNEQFFGPGTRLTVL.

The chain uses TRBV10-1 and TRBJ1-2; weak D call: TRBD1 (6 bases). The germline CDR1 and CDR2 sequences are WNHNN and SYGVQD (reference sequence). V dropped 0 bases and J dropped 6 bases, with 20 bases sitting between them. The CDR3 is 17 residues long. This CDR3 reads CASSESNPQGPLNGYTF. In DNA form, the CDR3 reads TGCGCCAGCAGTGAGTCGAACCCACAGGGCCCTCTGAATGGCTACACCTTC.

The chain links TRBV12-5 to TRBJ2-3; 13 nucleotides align to TRBD2. The V segment lost 6 bases and the J segment 4 bases; nucleotides outside the gene matches: 7. Germline lookup yields CDR1 LGHNT and CDR2 FRNRAP. The CDR3 has 16 amino acids. The CDR3 loop reads CASGVGLAGSSDTQYF. For the CDR3, the DNA is TGTGCTAGTGGGGTGGGACTAGCGGGGTCCTCAGATACGCAGTATTTT.

This chain joins TRBV15 and TRBJ1-2; maybe TRBD1 (5 bases). Trimming stripped 5 bases from V and 8 bases from J, with 18 bases between. Looked up from germline, CDR1 is LNHNV and CDR2 is YYDKDF (reference sequence). This CDR3 has 14 residues. CDR3 nucleotide sequence: TGTGCCACCAGCGGGACGGGGGTGGCTTTGGGCTACACCTTC. Amino acids: CATSGTGVALGYTF.

This clone was seen a few times. Within the sample, other DNA sequences also encode this same CDR3. The genes are TRBV3-1 (or the pseudogene TRBV3-2) and TRBJ1-2, with TRBD1 as a possible D gene (6 bases). Germline V gives CDR1 LGHDT, CDR2 YNNKEL (reference sequence). The V end lost 3 bases, the J end lost 7 bases, and 9 bases lay between the germline ends. There are 12 residues in the CDR3. For the CDR3, the DNA is TGTGCCAGCAGCCAGGGGGCGGGTGGCTACACCTTC. This encodes CASSQGAGGYTF.

The chain employs TRBV11-2 and TRBJ2-7, with D tentatively TRBD2 (5 bases). Per the germline V gene, CDR1 is SGHAT and CDR2 is FQNNGV. Trimming took 0 bases from V and 2 from J, leaving 14 bases between them. The CDR3 loop spans 16 amino acids. CDR3 DNA sequence: TGTGCCAGCAGCTTAGATCGTAGCGCGCCACCCTACGAGCAGTACTTC. Protein: CASSLDRSAPPYEQYF.